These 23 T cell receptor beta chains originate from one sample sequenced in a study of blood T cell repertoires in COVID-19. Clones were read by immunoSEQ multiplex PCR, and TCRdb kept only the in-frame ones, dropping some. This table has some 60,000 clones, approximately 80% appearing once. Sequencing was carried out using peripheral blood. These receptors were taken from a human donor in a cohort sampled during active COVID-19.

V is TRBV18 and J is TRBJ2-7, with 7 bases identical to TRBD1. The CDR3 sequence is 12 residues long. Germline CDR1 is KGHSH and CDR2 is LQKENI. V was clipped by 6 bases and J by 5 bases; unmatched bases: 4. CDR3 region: CASSRDRNEQYF. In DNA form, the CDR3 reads TGTGCCAGCTCCCGGGACAGAAACGAGCAGTACTTC.

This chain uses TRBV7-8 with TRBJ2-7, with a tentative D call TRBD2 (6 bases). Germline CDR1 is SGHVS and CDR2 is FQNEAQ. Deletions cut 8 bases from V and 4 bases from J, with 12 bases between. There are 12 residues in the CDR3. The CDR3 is CASLLSGYEQYF. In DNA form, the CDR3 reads TGTGCCAGCCTACTTAGCGGTTACGAGCAGTACTTC.

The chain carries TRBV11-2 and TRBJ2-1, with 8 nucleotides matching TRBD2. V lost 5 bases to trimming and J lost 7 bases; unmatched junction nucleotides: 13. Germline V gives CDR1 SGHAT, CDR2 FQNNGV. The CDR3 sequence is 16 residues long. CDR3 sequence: CASSAPGTSSANEQFF. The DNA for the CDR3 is TGTGCCAGCAGCGCACCCGGGACTAGTTCGGCGAATGAGCAGTTCTTC.

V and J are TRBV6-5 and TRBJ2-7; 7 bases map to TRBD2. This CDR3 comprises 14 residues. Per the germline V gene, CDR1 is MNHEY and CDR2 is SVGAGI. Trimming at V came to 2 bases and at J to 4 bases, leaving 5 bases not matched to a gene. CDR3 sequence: CASSYASGPYEQYF. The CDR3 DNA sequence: TGTGCCAGCAGTTACGCTAGCGGACCTTACGAGCAGTACTTC.

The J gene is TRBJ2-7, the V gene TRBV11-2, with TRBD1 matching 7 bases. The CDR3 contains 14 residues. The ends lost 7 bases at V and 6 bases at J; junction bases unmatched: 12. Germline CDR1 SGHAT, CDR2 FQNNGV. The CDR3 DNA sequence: TGTGCCAGCACCACCTCCGGGACAGTATTCGAGCAGTACTTC. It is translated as CASTTSGTVFEQYF. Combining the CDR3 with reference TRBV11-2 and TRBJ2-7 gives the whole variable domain EAGVAQSPRYKIIEKRQSVAFWCNPISGHATLYWYQQILGQGPKLLIQFQNNGVVDDSQLPKDRFSAERLKGVDSTLKIQPAKLEDSAVYLCASTTSGTVFEQYFGPGTRLTVT.

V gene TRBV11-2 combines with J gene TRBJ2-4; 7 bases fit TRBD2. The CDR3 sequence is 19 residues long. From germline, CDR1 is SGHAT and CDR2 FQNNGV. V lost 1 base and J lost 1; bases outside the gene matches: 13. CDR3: CASSLALAVTPAAKNIQYF. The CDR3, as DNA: TGTGCCAGCAGCTTAGCGCTAGCGGTCACCCCCGCGGCCAAAAACATTCAGTACTTC.

CDR3 bases: TGTGCCAGCAGTTTACCCCTCACAGGGGACACTGAAGCTTTCTTT. It specifies CASSLPLTGDTEAFF. This rearrangement joins TRBV28 to TRBJ1-1; 7 bases map to TRBD1. CDR3 size: 15 residues. Losses at the gene ends were 2 bases for V and 3 bases for J; bases not matched to a gene: 6. Per the germline V gene, CDR1 is MDHEN and CDR2 is SYDVKM.

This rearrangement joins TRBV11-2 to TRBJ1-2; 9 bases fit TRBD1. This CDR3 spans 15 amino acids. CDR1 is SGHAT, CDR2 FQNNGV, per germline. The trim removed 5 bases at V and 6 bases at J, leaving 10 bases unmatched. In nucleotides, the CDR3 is TGTGCCAGCAGCCCCCAAGGTGGACAGGGGCATGGCTACACCTTC. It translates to CASSPQGGQGHGYTF.

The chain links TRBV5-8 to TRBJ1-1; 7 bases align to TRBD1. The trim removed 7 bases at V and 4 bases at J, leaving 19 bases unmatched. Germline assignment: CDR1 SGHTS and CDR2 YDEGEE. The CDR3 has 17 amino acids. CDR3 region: CASLSPRSRGTVTEAFF. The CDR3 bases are TGTGCCAGCCTCTCTCCCAGGAGCAGGGGGACGGTCACTGAAGCTTTCTTT.

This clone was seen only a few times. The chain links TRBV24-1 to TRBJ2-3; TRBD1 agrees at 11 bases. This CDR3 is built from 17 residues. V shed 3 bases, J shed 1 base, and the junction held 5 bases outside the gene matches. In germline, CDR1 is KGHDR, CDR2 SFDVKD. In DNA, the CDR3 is TGTGCCACCAGTGATCCTAGGACAGGGGGCGGCACAGATACGCAGTATTTT. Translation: CATSDPRTGGGTDTQYF.

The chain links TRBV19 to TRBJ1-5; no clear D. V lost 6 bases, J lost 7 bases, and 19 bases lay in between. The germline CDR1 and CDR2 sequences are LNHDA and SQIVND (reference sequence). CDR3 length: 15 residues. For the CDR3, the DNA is TGTGCCAGTAGGAAGGAGAACACACCGAGGCAGCCCCAGCATTTT. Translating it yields CASRKENTPRQPQHF.

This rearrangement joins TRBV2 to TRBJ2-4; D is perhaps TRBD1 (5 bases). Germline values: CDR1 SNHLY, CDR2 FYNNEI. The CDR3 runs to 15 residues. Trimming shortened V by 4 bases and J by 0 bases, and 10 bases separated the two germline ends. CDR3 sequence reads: CASSGGQIAKNIQYF. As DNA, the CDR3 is TGTGCCAGCAGTGGGGGCCAGATAGCCAAAAACATTCAGTACTTC. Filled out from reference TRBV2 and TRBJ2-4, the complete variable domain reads EPEVTQTPSHQVTQMGQEVILRCVPISNHLYFYWYRQILGQKVEFLVSFYNNEISEKSEIFDDQFSVERPDGSNFTLKIRSTKLEDSAMYFCASSGGQIAKNIQYFGAGTRLSVL.

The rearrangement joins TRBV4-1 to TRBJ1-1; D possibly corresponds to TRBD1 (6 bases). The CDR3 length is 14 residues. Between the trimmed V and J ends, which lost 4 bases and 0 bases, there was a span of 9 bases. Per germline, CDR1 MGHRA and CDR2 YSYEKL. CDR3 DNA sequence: TGCGCCAGCAGCCCAACAGGGATGAACACTGAAGCTTTCTTT. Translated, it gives CASSPTGMNTEAFF.

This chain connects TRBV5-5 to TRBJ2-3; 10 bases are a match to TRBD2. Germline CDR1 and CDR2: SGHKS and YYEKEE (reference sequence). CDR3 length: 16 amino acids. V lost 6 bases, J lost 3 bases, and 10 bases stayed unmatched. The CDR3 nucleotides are TGTGCCAGCAAAACCTGGGAGACTAGCGGGACAGATACGCAGTATTTT. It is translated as CASKTWETSGTDTQYF.

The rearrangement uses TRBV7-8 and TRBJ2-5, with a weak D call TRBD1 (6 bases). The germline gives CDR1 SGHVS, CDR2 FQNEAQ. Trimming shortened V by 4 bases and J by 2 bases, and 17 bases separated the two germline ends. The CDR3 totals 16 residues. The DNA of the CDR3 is TGTGCCAGCAGCTCGTCGCCGGGACAAGAGCAAGAGACCCAGTACTTC. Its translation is CASSSSPGQEQETQYF.

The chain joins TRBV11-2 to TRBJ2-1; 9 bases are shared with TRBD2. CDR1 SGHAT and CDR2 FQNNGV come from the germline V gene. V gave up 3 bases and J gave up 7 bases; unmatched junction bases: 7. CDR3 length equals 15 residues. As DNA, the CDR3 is TGTGCCAGCAGCTTCCGGCGGGGGGGTGGAAATGAGCAGTTCTTC. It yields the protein CASSFRRGGGNEQFF.

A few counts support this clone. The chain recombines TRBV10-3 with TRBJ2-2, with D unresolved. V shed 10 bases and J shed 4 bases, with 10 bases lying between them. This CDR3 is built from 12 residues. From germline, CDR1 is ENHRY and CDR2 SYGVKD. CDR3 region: CANPKSTGELFF. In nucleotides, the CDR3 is TGTGCCAACCCTAAGTCCACCGGGGAGCTGTTTTTT.

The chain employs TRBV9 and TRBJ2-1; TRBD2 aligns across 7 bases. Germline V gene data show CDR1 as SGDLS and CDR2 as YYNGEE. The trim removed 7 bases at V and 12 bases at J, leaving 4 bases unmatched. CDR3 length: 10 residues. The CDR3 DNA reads TGTGCCAGCGGTCCGGGGGGGCAGTTCTTC. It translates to CASGPGGQFF.

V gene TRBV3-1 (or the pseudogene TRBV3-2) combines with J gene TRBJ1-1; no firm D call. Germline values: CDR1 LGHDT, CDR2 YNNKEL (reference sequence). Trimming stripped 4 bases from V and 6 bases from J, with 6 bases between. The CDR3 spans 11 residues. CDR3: CASSRRSEAFF. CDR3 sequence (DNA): TGTGCCAGCAGCCGTCGGTCTGAAGCTTTCTTT.

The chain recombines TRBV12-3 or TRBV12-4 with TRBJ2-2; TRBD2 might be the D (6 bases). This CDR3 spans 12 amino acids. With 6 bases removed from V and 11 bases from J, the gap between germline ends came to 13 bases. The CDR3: CASSTLAEELFF. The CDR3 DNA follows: TGTGCCAGCAGCACCTTAGCGGAAGAGCTGTTTTTT.

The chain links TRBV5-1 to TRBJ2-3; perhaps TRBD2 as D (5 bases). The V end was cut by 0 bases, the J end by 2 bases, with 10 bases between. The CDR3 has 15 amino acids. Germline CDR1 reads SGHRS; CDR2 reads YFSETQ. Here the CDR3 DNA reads TGCGCCAGCAGCTTGGGGCGGGTCGACACAGATACGCAGTATTTT. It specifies CASSLGRVDTDTQYF.

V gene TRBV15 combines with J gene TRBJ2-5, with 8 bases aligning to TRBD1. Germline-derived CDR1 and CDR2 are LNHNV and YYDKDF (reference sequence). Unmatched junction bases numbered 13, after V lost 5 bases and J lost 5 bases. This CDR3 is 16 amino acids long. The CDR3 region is CATSHDRGVDRETQYF. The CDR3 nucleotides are TGTGCCACCAGCCATGACAGGGGAGTCGATCGGGAGACCCAGTACTTC.

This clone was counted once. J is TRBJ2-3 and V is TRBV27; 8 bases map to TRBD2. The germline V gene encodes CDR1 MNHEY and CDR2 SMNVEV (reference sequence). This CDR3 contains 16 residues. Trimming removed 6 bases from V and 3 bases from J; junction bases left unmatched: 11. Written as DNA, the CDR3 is TGTGCCAGCAGCCGCCTGGCGGGGGGTCTTACAGATACGCAGTATTTT. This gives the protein CASSRLAGGLTDTQYF.